This T cell receptor (beta chain) stems from a study of vaccination effects on CD4 cells after COVID-19. General study results and limits: Missing from the study were early post-infection timepoints, and its convalescent patients were few. In the late period after vaccination, infection- and vaccine-induced clones contracted markedly.

The CDR3 contains 15 residues. Germline V gene data show CDR1 as SGHTA and CDR2 as FQGNSA. V was pared by 7 bases and J by 6 bases, with 21 bases between. Pools of viral peptides were used by the ViraFEST assay to expand antigen-specific CD4+ T cells ahead of sequencing. Subsequent to 10 days of culture, CD4+ T cells were isolated. In the vaccine recipients, nucleocapsid antibodies were negative and there was no prior SARS-CoV-2 infection. Half-medium exchanges with IL-2 medium took place on days 3 and 7. Sequencing was performed with immunoSEQ multiplex PCR; in TCRdb, only in-frame clones are kept and a portion is missing. The sample shows 71,000 or so clones, roughly three quarters of them seen only once. Points on this clone: The antigen remains unidentified.

Specimen: CD4+ T cells from PBMCs cultured with HCoV-OC43 spike peptides, collected before COVID-19 vaccination. Subset here: HCoV-OC43 spike overlapping peptide pool stimulation. This rearrangement joins TRBV7-2 to TRBJ1-1; D possibly corresponds to TRBD1 (5 bases). This TCR was recovered from a human donor who received a COVID-19 vaccine. The chain's CDR3 is CASNLAPGLGAEAFF. CDR3 nucleotides: TGTGCCAGCAACCTCGCTCCGGGGCTCGGGGCTGAAGCTTTCTTT.